This T cell receptor beta chain comes out of a study of T cells after yellow fever vaccination. The table lists this clonotype with a few counts. By 5'RACE template switching, TCR cDNA was produced, with a universal primer site and UMIs added in the process. MiXCR, applied by TCRdb to the 5' RACE reads, yields one record per CDR3 protein. The sample records approximately 550,000 distinct CDR3 sequences, roughly 21% being singletons. Germline lookup yields CDR1 DFQATT and CDR2 SNEGSKA (reference sequence). The CDR3 is 14 amino acids. V was clipped by 4 bases and J by 5 bases; unmatched bases: 6. This sequence was found in a young man who received the YFV17D yellow fever vaccine. The specimen was PBMCs, collected 15 days after the yellow fever booster vaccination. V is TRBV20-1 and J is TRBJ2-3; TRBD2 matches 10 bases. The CDR3 reads CSATAGGPKDTQYF. CDR3 DNA sequence: TGCAGTGCTACAGCGGGAGGGCCAAAAGATACGCAGTATTTT.